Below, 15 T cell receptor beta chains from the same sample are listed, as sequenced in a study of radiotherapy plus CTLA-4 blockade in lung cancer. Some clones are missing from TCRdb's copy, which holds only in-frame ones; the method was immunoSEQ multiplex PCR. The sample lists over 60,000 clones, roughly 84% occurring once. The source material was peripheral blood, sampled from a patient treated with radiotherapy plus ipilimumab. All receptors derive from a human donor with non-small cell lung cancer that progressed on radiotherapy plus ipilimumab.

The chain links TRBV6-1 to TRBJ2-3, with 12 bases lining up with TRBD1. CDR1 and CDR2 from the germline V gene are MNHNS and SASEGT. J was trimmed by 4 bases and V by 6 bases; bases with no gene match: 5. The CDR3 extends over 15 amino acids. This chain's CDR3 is CASSGDRGHADTQYF. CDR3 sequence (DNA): TGTGCCAGCAGCGGGGACAGGGGGCACGCAGATACGCAGTATTTT.

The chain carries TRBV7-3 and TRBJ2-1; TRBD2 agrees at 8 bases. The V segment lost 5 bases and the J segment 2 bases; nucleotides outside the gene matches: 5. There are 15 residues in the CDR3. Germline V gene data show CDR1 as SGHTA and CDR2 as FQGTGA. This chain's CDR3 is CASSVAGRTYNEQFF. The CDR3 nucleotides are TGTGCCAGCAGCGTAGCGGGAAGGACCTACAATGAGCAGTTCTTC. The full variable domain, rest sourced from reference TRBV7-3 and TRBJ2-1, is GAGVSQTPSNKVTEKGKYVELRCDPISGHTALYWYRQSLGQGPEFLIYFQGTGAADDSGLPNDRFFAVRPEGSVSTLKIQRTERGDSAVYLCASSVAGRTYNEQFFGPGTRLTVL.

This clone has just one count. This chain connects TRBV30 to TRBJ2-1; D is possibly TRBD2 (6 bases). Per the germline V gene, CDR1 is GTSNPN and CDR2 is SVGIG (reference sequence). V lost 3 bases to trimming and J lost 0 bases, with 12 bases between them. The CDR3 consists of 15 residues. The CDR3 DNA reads TGTGCCTGGAGGGAGGGGAGGCCCTCCTACAATGAGCAGTTCTTC. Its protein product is CAWREGRPSYNEQFF.

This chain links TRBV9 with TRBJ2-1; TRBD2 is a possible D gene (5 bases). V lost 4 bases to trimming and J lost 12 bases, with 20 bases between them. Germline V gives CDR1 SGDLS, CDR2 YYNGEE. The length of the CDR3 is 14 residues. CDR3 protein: CASSLHRGDQRQFF. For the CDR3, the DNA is TGTGCCAGCAGCTTACACCGGGGAGACCAACGGCAGTTCTTC.

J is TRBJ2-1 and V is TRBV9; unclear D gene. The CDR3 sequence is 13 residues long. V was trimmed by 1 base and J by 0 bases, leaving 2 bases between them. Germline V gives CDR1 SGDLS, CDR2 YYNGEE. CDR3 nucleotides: TGTGCCAGCAGCGTACTCTCCTACAATGAGCAGTTCTTC. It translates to CASSVLSYNEQFF.

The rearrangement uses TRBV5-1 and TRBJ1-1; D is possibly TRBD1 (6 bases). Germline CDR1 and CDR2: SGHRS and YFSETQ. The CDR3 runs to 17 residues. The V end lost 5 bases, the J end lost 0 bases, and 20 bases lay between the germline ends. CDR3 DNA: TGCGCCAGCAGACACGTCGATTTGAAGGGGGTGAACACTGAAGCTTTCTTT. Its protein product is CASRHVDLKGVNTEAFF.

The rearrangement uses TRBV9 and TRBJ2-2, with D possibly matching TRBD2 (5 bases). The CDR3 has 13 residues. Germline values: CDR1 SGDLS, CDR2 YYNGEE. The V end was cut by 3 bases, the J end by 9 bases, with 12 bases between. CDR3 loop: CASSDGLVRELFF. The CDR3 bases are TGTGCCAGCAGCGACGGACTGGTCCGGGAGCTGTTTTTT.

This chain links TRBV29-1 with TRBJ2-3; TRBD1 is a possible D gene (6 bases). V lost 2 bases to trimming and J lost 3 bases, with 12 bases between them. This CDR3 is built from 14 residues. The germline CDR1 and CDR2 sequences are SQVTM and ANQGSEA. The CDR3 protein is CSVENLGGTDTQYF. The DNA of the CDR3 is TGCAGCGTTGAAAATTTAGGGGGAACAGATACGCAGTATTTT.

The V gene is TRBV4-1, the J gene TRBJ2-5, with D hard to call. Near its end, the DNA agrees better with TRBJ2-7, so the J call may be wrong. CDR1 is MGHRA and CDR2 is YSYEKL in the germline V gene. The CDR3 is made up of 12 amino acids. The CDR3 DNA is TGCGCCAGCAGCCAAGGGCCCTACGAGCAGTACTTC. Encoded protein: CASSQGPYEQYF.

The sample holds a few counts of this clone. The CDR3 nucleotides read TGTGCCTGGGCGCGGGGGGTCGATAGCAATCAGCCCCAGCATTTT. Protein product: CAWARGVDSNQPQHF. This rearrangement joins TRBV30 to TRBJ1-5; a weak D match, TRBD1 (5 bases). Per germline, CDR1 GTSNPN and CDR2 SVGIG (reference sequence). This CDR3 region has 15 residues. V gave up 5 bases and J gave up 0 bases, with 14 bases separating them.

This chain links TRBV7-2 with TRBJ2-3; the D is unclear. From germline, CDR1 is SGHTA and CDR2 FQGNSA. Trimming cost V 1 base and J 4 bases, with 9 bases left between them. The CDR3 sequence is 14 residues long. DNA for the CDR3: TGTGCCAGCAGCTTAGACTCCCCCCCAGATACGCAGTATTTT. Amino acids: CASSLDSPPDTQYF.

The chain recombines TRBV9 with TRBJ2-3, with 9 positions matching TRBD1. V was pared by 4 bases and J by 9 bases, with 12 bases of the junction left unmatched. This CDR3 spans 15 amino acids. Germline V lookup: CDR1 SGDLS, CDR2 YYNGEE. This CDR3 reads CASSLRQGDTGTQYF. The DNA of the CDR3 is TGTGCCAGCAGCCTAAGACAGGGGGATACGGGAACGCAGTATTTT.

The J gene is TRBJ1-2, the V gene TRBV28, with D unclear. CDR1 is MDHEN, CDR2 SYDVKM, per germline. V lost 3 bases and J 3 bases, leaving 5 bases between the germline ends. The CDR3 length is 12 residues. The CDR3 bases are TGTGCCAGCAGTTTTGTAGACTATGGCTACACCTTC. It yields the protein CASSFVDYGYTF.

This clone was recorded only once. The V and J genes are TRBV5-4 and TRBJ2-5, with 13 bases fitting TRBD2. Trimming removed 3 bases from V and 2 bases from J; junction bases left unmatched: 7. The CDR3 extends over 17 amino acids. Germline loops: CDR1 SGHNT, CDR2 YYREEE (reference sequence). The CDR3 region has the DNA TGTGCCAGCAGCTCCGGACTAGCGGGAGCGGGGCAAGAGACCCAGTACTTC. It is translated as CASSSGLAGAGQETQYF.

The CDR3 DNA is TGTGCCAGCAGTTCGACAGGGGGTCCATTCTATGGCTACACCTTC. Translation: CASSSTGGPFYGYTF. This chain uses TRBV28 with TRBJ1-2; TRBD1 agrees at 9 bases. The trim removed 4 bases at V and 4 bases at J, leaving 7 bases unmatched. This CDR3 is built from 15 residues. The V gene's germline CDR1 is MDHEN and CDR2 SYDVKM.